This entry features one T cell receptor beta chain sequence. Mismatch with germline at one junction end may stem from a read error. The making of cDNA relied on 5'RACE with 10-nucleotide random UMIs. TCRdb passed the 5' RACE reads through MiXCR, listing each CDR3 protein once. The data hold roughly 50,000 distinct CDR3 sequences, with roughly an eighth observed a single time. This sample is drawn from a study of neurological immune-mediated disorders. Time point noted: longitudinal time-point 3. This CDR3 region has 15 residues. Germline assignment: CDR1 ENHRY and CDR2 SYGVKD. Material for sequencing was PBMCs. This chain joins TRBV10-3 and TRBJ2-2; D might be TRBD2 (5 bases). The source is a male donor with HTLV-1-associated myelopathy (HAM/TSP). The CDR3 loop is CATCQPEINTGKLFF. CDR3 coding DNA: TGTGCCACCTGCCAACCGGAGATCAACACCGGGAAGCTGTTTTTT.